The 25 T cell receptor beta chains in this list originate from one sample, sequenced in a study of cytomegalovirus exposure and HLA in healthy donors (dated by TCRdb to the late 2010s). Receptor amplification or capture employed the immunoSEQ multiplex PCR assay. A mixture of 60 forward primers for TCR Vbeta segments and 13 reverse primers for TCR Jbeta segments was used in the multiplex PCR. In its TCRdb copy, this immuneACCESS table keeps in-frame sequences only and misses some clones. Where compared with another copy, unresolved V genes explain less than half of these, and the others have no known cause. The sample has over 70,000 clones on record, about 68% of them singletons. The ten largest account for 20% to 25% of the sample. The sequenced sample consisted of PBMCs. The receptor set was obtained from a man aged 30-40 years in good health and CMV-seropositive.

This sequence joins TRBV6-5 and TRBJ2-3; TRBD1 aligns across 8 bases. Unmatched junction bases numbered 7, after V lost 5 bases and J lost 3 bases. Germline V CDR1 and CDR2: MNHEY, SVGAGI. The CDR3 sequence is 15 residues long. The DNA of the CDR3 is TGTGCCAGCAGTCGAGGACAGGGATGGACAGATACGCAGTATTTT. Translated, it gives CASSRGQGWTDTQYF.

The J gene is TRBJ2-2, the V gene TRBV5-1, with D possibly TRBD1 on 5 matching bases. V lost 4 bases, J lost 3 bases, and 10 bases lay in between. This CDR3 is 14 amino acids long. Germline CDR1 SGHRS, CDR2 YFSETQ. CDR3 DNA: TGCGCCAGCAGCCCTTCAGGGTACACCGGGGAGCTGTTTTTT. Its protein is CASSPSGYTGELFF. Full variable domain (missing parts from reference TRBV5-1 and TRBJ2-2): KAGVTQTPRYLIKTRGQQVTLSCSPISGHRSVSWYQQTPGQGLQFLFEYFSETQRNKGNFPGRFSGRQFSNSRSEMNVSTLELGDSALYLCASSPSGYTGELFFGEGSRLTVL.

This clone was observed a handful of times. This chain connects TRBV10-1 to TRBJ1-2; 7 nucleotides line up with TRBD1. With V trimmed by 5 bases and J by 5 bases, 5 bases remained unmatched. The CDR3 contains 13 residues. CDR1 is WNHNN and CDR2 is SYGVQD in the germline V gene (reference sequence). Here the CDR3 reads CASSHGTDYGYTF. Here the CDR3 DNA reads TGCGCCAGCAGTCACGGGACAGATTATGGCTACACCTTC.

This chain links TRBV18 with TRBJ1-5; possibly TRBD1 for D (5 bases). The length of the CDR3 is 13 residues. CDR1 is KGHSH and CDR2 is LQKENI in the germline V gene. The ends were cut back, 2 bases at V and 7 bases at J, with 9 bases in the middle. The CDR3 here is CASSPGANQPQHF. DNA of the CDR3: TGTGCCAGCTCACCAGGGGCGAACCAGCCCCAGCATTTT. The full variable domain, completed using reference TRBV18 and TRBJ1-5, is NAGVMQNPRHLVRRRGQEARLRCSPMKGHSHVYWYRQLPEEGLKFMVYLQKENIIDESGMPKERFSAEFPKEGPSILRIQQVVRGDSAAYFCASSPGANQPQHFGDGTRLSIL.

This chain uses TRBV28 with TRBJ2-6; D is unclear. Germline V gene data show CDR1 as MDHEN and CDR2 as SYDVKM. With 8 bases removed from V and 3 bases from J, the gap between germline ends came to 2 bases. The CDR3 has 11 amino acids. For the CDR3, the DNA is TGTGCCAGCTATGGGGCCAACGTCCTGACTTTC. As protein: CASYGANVLTF.

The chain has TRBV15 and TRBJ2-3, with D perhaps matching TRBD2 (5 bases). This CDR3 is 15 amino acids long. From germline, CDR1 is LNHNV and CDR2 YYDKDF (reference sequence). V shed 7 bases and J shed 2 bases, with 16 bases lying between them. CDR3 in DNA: TGTGCCACCACGAGATTTTCCGGGAACACAGATACGCAGTATTTT. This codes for CATTRFSGNTDTQYF.

In nucleotides, the CDR3 is TGTGCCAGCAGCTTACAGGGGGCAAGGAATGGCTACACCTTC. It yields the protein CASSLQGARNGYTF. The chain couples TRBV7-8 to TRBJ1-2; 8 bases are shared with TRBD1. CDR1 is SGHVS and CDR2 is FQNEAQ in the germline V gene. The CDR3 has 14 residues. The V gene end was trimmed by 2 bases and the J gene end by 6 bases; junction bases not matched to a gene: 5. Together with reference TRBV7-8 and TRBJ1-2, the CDR3 gives the full variable domain: GAGVSQSPRYKVAKRGQDVALRCDPISGHVSLFWYQQALGQGPEFLTYFQNEAQLDKSGLPSDRFFAERPEGSVSTLKIQRTQQEDSAVYLCASSLQGARNGYTFGSGTRLTVV.

The CDR3 loop reads CASSEARTETQYF. Here the CDR3 DNA reads TGTGCCAGCAGTGAAGCCAGAACAGAGACCCAGTACTTC. The chain joins TRBV6-1 to TRBJ2-5; D call uncertain. The CDR3 totals 13 residues. Germline assignment: CDR1 MNHNS and CDR2 SASEGT. V was shortened by 0 bases and J by 4 bases, with 6 bases between the two germline ends.

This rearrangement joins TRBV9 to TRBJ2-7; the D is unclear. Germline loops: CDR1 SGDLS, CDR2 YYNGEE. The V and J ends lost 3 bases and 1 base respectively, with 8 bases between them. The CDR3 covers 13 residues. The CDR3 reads CASSEAGSYEQYF. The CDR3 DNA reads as TGTGCCAGCAGCGAGGCAGGTTCCTACGAGCAGTACTTC.

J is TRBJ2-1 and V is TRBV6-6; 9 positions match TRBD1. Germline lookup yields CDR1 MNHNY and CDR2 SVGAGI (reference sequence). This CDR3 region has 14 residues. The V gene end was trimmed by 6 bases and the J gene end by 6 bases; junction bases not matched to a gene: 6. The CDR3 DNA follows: TGTGCCAGCAGCAGGACAGGGGTCGGCAATGAGCAGTTCTTC. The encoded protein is CASSRTGVGNEQFF.

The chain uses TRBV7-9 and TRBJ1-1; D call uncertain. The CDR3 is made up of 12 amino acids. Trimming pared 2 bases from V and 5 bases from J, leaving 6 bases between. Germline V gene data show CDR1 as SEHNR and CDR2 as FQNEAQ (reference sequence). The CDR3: CASSLMRTEAFF. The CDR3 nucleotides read TGTGCCAGCAGCTTAATGAGAACTGAAGCTTTCTTT.

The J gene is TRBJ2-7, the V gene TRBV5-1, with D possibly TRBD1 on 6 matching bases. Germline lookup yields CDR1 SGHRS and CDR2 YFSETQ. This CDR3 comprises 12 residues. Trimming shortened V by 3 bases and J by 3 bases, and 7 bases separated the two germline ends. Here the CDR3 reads CASSSQGYEQYF. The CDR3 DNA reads TGCGCCAGCAGCTCACAGGGCTACGAGCAGTACTTC.

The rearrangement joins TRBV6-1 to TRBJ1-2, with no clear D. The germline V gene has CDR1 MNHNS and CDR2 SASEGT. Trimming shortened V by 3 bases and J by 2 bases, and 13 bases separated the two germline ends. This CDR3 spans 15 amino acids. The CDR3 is CASSDDPTPNYGYTF. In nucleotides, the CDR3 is TGTGCCAGCAGTGACGATCCGACACCAAACTATGGCTACACCTTC.

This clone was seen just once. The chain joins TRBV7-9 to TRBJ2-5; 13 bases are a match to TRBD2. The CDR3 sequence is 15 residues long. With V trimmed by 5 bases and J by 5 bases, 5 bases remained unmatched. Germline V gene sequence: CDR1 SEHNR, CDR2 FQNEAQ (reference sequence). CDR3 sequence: CASSLGLAGTETQYF. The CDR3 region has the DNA TGTGCCAGCAGCCTGGGACTAGCGGGAACGGAGACCCAGTACTTC.

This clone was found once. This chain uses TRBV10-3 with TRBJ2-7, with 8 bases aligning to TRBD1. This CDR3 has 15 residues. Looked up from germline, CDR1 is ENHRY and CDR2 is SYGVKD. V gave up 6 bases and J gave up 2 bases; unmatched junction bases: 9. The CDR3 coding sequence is TGTGCCATCAGCCCCGTCGACAGGGGAGCCTACGAGCAGTACTTC. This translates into CAISPVDRGAYEQYF.

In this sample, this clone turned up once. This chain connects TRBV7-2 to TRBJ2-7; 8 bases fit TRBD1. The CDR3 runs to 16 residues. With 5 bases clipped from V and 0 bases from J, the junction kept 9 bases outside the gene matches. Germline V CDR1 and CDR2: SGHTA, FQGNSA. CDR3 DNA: TGTGCCAGCAGCCGAAGGACAGGGCTGAGCTCCTACGAGCAGTACTTC. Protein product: CASSRRTGLSSYEQYF.

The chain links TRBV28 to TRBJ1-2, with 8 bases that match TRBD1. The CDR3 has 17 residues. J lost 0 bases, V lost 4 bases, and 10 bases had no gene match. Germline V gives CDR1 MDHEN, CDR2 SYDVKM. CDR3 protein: CASSSRDRPFTNYGYTF. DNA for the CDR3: TGTGCCAGCAGTTCCCGGGACAGGCCCTTCACTAACTATGGCTACACCTTC.

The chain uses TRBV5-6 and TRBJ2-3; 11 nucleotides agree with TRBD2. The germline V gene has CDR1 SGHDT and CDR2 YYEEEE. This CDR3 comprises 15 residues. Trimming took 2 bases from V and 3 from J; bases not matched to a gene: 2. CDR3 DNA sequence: TGTGCCAGCAGCTTTAGCGGGGGGGGGACAGATACGCAGTATTTT. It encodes CASSFSGGGTDTQYF.

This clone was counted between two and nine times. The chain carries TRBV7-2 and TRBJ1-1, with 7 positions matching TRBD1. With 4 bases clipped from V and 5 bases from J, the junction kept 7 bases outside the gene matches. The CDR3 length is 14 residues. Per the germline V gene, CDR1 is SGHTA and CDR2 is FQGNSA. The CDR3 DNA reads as TGTGCCAGCAGCTCGACAGGGATGTGGACTGAAGCTTTCTTT. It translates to CASSSTGMWTEAFF.

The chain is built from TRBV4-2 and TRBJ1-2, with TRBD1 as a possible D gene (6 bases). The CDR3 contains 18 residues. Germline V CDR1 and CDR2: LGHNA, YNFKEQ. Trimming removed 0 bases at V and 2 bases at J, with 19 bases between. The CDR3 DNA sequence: TGTGCCAGCAGCCAAGAAATGGGCACAGGGCACCTCAACTATGGCTACACCTTC. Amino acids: CASSQEMGTGHLNYGYTF.

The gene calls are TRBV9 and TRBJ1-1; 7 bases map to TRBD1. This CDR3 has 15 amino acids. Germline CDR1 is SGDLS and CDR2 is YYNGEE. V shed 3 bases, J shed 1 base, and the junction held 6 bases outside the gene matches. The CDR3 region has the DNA TGTGCCAGCAGCGAACCGGGACAGAGGAACACTGAAGCTTTCTTT. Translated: CASSEPGQRNTEAFF. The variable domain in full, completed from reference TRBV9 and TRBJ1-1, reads DSGVTQTPKHLITATGQRVTLRCSPRSGDLSVYWYQQSLDQGLQFLIQYYNGEERAKGNILERFSAQQFPDLHSELNLSSLELGDSALYFCASSEPGQRNTEAFFGQGTRLTVV.

CDR3 in DNA: TGCGCCAGCAGCCCGGAGGGCCCCTACAATGAGCAGTTCTTC. This gives the protein CASSPEGPYNEQFF. V is TRBV5-1 and J is TRBJ2-1; TRBD2 might be the D (6 bases). The length of the CDR3 is 14 residues. V lost 4 bases and J lost 2, with 10 bases in between. Germline loops: CDR1 SGHRS, CDR2 YFSETQ. The full variable domain, completed using reference TRBV5-1 and TRBJ2-1, is KAGVTQTPRYLIKTRGQQVTLSCSPISGHRSVSWYQQTPGQGLQFLFEYFSETQRNKGNFPGRFSGRQFSNSRSEMNVSTLELGDSALYLCASSPEGPYNEQFFGPGTRLTVL.

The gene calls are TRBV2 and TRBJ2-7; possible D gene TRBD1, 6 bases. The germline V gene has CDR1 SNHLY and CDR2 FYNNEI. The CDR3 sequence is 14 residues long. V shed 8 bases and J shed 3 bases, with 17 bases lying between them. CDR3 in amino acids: CASRGGNLNYEQYF. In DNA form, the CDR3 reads TGTGCCAGCCGAGGGGGTAATTTAAACTACGAGCAGTACTTC.

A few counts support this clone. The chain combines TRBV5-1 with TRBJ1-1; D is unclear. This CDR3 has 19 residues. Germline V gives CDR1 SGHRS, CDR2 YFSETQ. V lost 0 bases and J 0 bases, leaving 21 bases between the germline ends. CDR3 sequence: CASSLERGLKSSLNTEAFF. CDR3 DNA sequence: TGCGCCAGCAGCTTGGAGAGAGGACTCAAGTCTAGTCTGAACACTGAAGCTTTCTTT.

CDR3 DNA sequence: TGTGCCAGCAGTTACTCGAGGAACCCCCCTGACTACGAGCAGTACTTC. The encoded protein is CASSYSRNPPDYEQYF. The chain recombines TRBV6-5 with TRBJ2-7; D is unresolved. V gave up 0 bases and J gave up 3 bases, with 15 bases separating them. Germline CDR1 reads MNHEY; CDR2 reads SVGAGI. CDR3 length: 16 residues.